These 26 T cell receptor beta chains were sequenced from one sample in a study of blood T cell repertoires in COVID-19. The table came from immunoSEQ multiplex PCR; TCRdb's copy has only in-frame clones and leaves some out. The sample contains around 100,000 clones, roughly 87% of which appear only once. Sequencing was performed on peripheral blood. The receptors were sampled from a woman of 80 years or more with acute or convalescent COVID-19.

This rearrangement joins TRBV29-1 to TRBJ2-1; TRBD1 aligns across 9 bases. The CDR3 spans 15 residues. V lost 6 bases to trimming and J lost 8 bases; unmatched junction nucleotides: 14. Germline values: CDR1 SQVTM, CDR2 ANQGSEA. CDR3 nucleotides: TGCAGCGTCGGGAAGGACAGGGGTAATTCGGATGAGCAGTTCTTC. Its translation is CSVGKDRGNSDEQFF.

This clone is a singleton in its sample. DNA for the CDR3: TGTGCCAGCTCACCAGGGACAGGGGACCAGCCCCAGCATTTT. Protein: CASSPGTGDQPQHF. The chain is built from TRBV18 and TRBJ1-5; TRBD1 aligns across 10 bases. Germline CDR1 is KGHSH and CDR2 is LQKENI. With 2 bases clipped from V and 7 bases from J, the junction kept 2 bases outside the gene matches. This CDR3 region has 14 residues.

The chain carries TRBV10-3 and TRBJ2-5; 7 bases line up with TRBD2. The germline gives CDR1 ENHRY, CDR2 SYGVKD. V was pared by 6 bases and J by 2 bases, with 6 bases of the junction left unmatched. This CDR3 contains 14 residues. DNA for the CDR3: TGTGCCATCAGAGGGGCGGGGGTGCAAGAGACCCAGTACTTC. This translates into CAIRGAGVQETQYF.

The chain uses TRBV4-1 and TRBJ1-3; 9 bases align to TRBD1. In germline, CDR1 is MGHRA, CDR2 YSYEKL. With V trimmed by 4 bases and J by 2 bases, 6 bases remained unmatched. The CDR3 sequence is 16 residues long. CDR3 in amino acids: CASSPRDRDPGNTIYF. CDR3 DNA: TGCGCCAGCAGCCCTCGGGACAGGGATCCTGGAAACACCATATATTTT.

The chain recombines TRBV6-5 with TRBJ1-4; the match to TRBD1 covers 11 bases. From germline, CDR1 is MNHEY and CDR2 SVGAGI. The CDR3 runs to 15 residues. The V and J ends lost 8 bases and 3 bases, in that order; junction bases with no gene match: 5. The CDR3 DNA reads as TGTGCCAGCCGCGGACAGGGGGCTTCTAATGAAAAACTGTTTTTT. Protein sequence: CASRGQGASNEKLFF.

The CDR3 coding sequence is TGTGCCAGTAGTATAAAAGGGGGCCAGCCCCAGCATTTT. Its protein product is CASSIKGGQPQHF. The V gene is TRBV19, the J gene TRBJ1-5; 7 positions agree with TRBD1. The CDR3 has 13 amino acids. Looked up from germline, CDR1 is LNHDA and CDR2 is SQIVND (reference sequence). V dropped 2 bases and J dropped 7; count of bases not matched to a gene: 2.

V and J are TRBV5-6 and TRBJ1-2, with D possibly TRBD1 on 6 matching bases. The CDR3 length is 13 residues. The ends were cut back, 4 bases at V and 5 bases at J, with 12 bases in the middle. Germline CDR1 reads SGHDT; CDR2 reads YYEEEE. The CDR3 reads CASSSGQSYGYTF. In DNA form, the CDR3 reads TGTGCCAGCAGCAGCGGACAGTCATATGGCTACACCTTC.

The rearrangement uses TRBV5-1 and TRBJ2-3; 13 bases map to TRBD2. Trimming removed 4 bases from V and 0 bases from J; junction bases left unmatched: 5. The CDR3 spans 17 residues. Germline V lookup: CDR1 SGHRS, CDR2 YFSETQ. Here the CDR3 DNA reads TGCGCCAGCAGCCCCCGGACTAGCGGGGGAAGCACAGATACGCAGTATTTT. Its translation is CASSPRTSGGSTDTQYF.

The chain uses TRBV5-1 and TRBJ2-3; D may be TRBD1 (6 bases). Trimming cost V 1 base and J 2 bases, with 11 bases left between them. Germline CDR1 is SGHRS and CDR2 is YFSETQ. The CDR3 covers 15 residues. For the CDR3, the DNA is TGCGCCAGCAGCTTGAGGGGGATTAACACAGATACGCAGTATTTT. Protein product: CASSLRGINTDTQYF.

The J gene is TRBJ1-2, the V gene TRBV19; 8 positions agree with TRBD1. Germline trimming cut 3 bases from V and 3 bases from J; bases unmatched to any gene: 3. The CDR3 totals 14 residues. Germline lookup yields CDR1 LNHDA and CDR2 SQIVND (reference sequence). CDR3 residues: CASSIATGDYGYTF. CDR3 in DNA: TGTGCCAGTAGTATTGCGACAGGGGACTATGGCTACACCTTC.

The V and J genes are TRBV9 and TRBJ2-1; 9 bases are shared with TRBD2. The trim removed 4 bases at V and 3 bases at J, leaving 2 bases unmatched. Germline V gives CDR1 SGDLS, CDR2 YYNGEE. This CDR3 region has 14 residues. DNA of the CDR3: TGTGCCAGCAGCTTTAGCGGGGGCTACAATGAGCAGTTCTTC. Protein: CASSFSGGYNEQFF.

The rearrangement joins TRBV5-4 to TRBJ2-1; possible D gene TRBD2, 5 bases. V gave up 3 bases and J gave up 4 bases, with 17 bases separating them. This CDR3 has 16 residues. The germline gives CDR1 SGHNT, CDR2 YYREEE (reference sequence). This CDR3 is CASSSTSSGLYNEQFF. The CDR3 bases are TGTGCCAGCAGCTCGACCTCGTCGGGGTTGTACAATGAGCAGTTCTTC. Together with reference TRBV5-4 and TRBJ2-1, the CDR3 gives the full variable domain: ETGVTQSPTHLIKTRGQQVTLRCSSQSGHNTVSWYQQALGQGPQFIFQYYREEENGRGNFPPRFSGLQFPNYSSELNVNALELDDSALYLCASSSTSSGLYNEQFFGPGTRLTVL.

This sequence joins TRBV7-2 and TRBJ1-2, with D possibly TRBD1 on 5 matching bases. This CDR3 contains 18 residues. The germline V gene has CDR1 SGHTA and CDR2 FQGNSA. Trimming stripped 0 bases from V and 8 bases from J, with 25 bases between. This CDR3 is CASSLARVGAGKGEGYTF. The CDR3 DNA reads as TGTGCCAGCAGCTTAGCACGGGTAGGGGCAGGGAAAGGCGAGGGCTACACCTTC.

In its sample, this clone was seen once. This rearrangement joins TRBV25-1 to TRBJ1-6; 7 bases match TRBD1. Trimming cost V 6 bases and J 8 bases; bases outside gene matches: 7. This CDR3 comprises 14 residues. Germline V CDR1 and CDR2: MGHDK, SYGVNS. The CDR3 is CASRTETGYSPLHF. CDR3 coding DNA: TGTGCCAGCAGAACCGAGACAGGGTATTCACCCCTCCACTTT. The variable domain in full, with the rest retrieved from reference TRBV25-1 and TRBJ1-6, is EADIYQTPRYLVIGTGKKITLECSQTMGHDKMYWYQQDPGMELHLIHYSYGVNSTEKGDLSSESTVSRIRTEHFPLTLESARPSHTSQYLCASRTETGYSPLHFGNGTRLTVT.

CDR3 loop: CASSRRLAGVYNEQFF. DNA of the CDR3: TGTGCCAGCAGTCGACGACTAGCGGGAGTTTACAATGAGCAGTTCTTC. The chain combines TRBV11-1 with TRBJ2-1; 12 positions agree with TRBD2. Trimming took 6 bases from V and 4 from J; bases not matched to a gene: 7. The CDR3 has 16 residues. Germline CDR1 reads SGHAT; CDR2 reads FQDESV (reference sequence).

V and J are TRBV7-2 and TRBJ2-7; 7 nucleotides agree with TRBD1. The germline CDR1 and CDR2 sequences are SGHTA and FQGNSA. The junction had 7 bases not matched to a gene; V was cut back by 2 bases and J by 3 bases. This CDR3 comprises 15 residues. CDR3 sequence reads: CASSLRETGIYEQYF. The DNA for the CDR3 is TGTGCCAGCAGCTTAAGGGAGACAGGGATCTACGAGCAGTACTTC.

CDR3 residues: CASAFDRVGEQFF. The CDR3 DNA follows: TGTGCCAGCGCCTTCGACAGGGTGGGTGAGCAGTTCTTC. The chain carries TRBV11-1 and TRBJ2-1, with 7 nucleotides matching TRBD1. The trim removed 8 bases at V and 9 bases at J, leaving 10 bases unmatched. The CDR3 spans 13 residues. The germline V gene encodes CDR1 SGHAT and CDR2 FQDESV (reference sequence).

This clone was seen more than once but under ten times. The chain combines TRBV6-2 or TRBV6-3 with TRBJ2-1; 11 bases fit TRBD2. The V gene's germline CDR1 is MNHEY and CDR2 SVGEGT. This CDR3 has 19 amino acids. V shed 2 bases and J 1 base; nucleotides not matched to a gene: 10. CDR3 loop: CASSYRTSGSGRSYNEQFF. CDR3 coding DNA: TGTGCCAGCAGTTACAGGACTAGCGGGTCCGGACGGTCCTACAATGAGCAGTTCTTC.

The gene calls are TRBV6-5 and TRBJ1-5, with 9 bases fitting TRBD1. The CDR3 contains 15 residues. The V and J ends lost 6 bases and 1 base, in that order; junction bases with no gene match: 4. The germline V gene has CDR1 MNHEY and CDR2 SVGAGI. The CDR3 coding sequence is TGTGCCAGCAGCGACAGGGGGTCGAGCAATCAGCCCCAGCATTTT. Translating it yields CASSDRGSSNQPQHF.

This clone was counted between two and nine times. The chain couples TRBV3-1 (or the pseudogene TRBV3-2) to TRBJ2-5, with 7 positions matching TRBD1. Germline V gene data show CDR1 as LGHDT and CDR2 as YNNKEL (reference sequence). This CDR3 comprises 17 residues. After removal of 2 bases from V and 2 bases from J, the junction contained 11 bases not matched to a gene. The DNA of the CDR3 is TGTGCCAGCAGCCAAATACCGGGACAGAGAGTGCAAGAGACCCAGTACTTC. Translation gives CASSQIPGQRVQETQYF.

V and J are TRBV14 and TRBJ2-1, with no clear D. The germline gives CDR1 SGHDN, CDR2 FVKESK. The germline V and J ends were trimmed by 5 bases and 3 bases, with 5 bases remaining between them. This CDR3 spans 12 amino acids. CDR3 DNA: TGTGCCAGCAGCATGAGCTACAATGAGCAGTTCTTC. Translation: CASSMSYNEQFF.

This sequence joins TRBV7-9 and TRBJ2-1; 10 nucleotides line up with TRBD1. The V gene end was trimmed by 2 bases and the J gene end by 10 bases; junction bases not matched to a gene: 14. The CDR3 extends over 17 amino acids. Germline V gene sequence: CDR1 SEHNR, CDR2 FQNEAQ (reference sequence). CDR3: CASSLTTQSGTGVEQFF. The CDR3 bases are TGTGCCAGCAGCTTAACAACCCAATCCGGGACAGGGGTAGAGCAGTTCTTC.

About this clone itself: One end of the junction fails to match germline, which may point to a read error. The chain employs TRBV6-6 and TRBJ2-5; TRBD1 matches at 7 bases. The CDR3 sequence is 15 residues long. Germline CDR1 reads MNHNY; CDR2 reads SVGAGI (reference sequence). CDR3 sequence: CASSLGQEVQGTQYF. The CDR3 region has the DNA TGTGCCAGCAGTCTAGGACAGGAAGTTCAAGGGACCCAGTACTTC.

V gene TRBV7-2 combines with J gene TRBJ2-7, with TRBD2 matching over 8 bases. The CDR3 contains 15 residues. Germline lookup yields CDR1 SGHTA and CDR2 FQGNSA. J was trimmed by 6 bases and V by 4 bases; bases with no gene match: 11. The CDR3 DNA is TGTGCCAGCAGCTCCTCCCCCGGGACTAGGGGCGAGCAGTACTTC. Translated, it gives CASSSSPGTRGEQYF. Based on the CDR3 plus reference TRBV7-2 and TRBJ2-7, the full variable domain is GAGVSQSPSNKVTEKGKDVELRCDPISGHTALYWYRQSLGQGLEFLIYFQGNSAPDKSGLPSDRFSAERTGGSVSTLTIQRTQQEDSAVYLCASSSSPGTRGEQYFGPGTRLTVT.

This clone was observed a single time. This sequence joins TRBV6-1 and TRBJ2-1, with 9 bases that match TRBD1. The CDR3 runs 14 residues. CDR1 is MNHNS and CDR2 is SASEGT in the germline V gene. Unmatched junction bases numbered 11, after V lost 9 bases and J lost 8 bases. CDR3 coding DNA: TGTGCCAGTTTCCGGGACAGGGATGTTGATGAGCAGTTCTTC. Encoded protein: CASFRDRDVDEQFF.

This chain links TRBV9 with TRBJ2-1; TRBD2 is a possible D gene (5 bases). The CDR3 length is 14 residues. Germline lookup yields CDR1 SGDLS and CDR2 YYNGEE. The ends were cut back, 3 bases at V and 10 bases at J, with 17 bases in the middle. CDR3 residues: CASSARPGGVEQFF. CDR3 bases: TGTGCCAGCAGCGCTCGCCCTGGAGGTGTAGAGCAGTTCTTC.